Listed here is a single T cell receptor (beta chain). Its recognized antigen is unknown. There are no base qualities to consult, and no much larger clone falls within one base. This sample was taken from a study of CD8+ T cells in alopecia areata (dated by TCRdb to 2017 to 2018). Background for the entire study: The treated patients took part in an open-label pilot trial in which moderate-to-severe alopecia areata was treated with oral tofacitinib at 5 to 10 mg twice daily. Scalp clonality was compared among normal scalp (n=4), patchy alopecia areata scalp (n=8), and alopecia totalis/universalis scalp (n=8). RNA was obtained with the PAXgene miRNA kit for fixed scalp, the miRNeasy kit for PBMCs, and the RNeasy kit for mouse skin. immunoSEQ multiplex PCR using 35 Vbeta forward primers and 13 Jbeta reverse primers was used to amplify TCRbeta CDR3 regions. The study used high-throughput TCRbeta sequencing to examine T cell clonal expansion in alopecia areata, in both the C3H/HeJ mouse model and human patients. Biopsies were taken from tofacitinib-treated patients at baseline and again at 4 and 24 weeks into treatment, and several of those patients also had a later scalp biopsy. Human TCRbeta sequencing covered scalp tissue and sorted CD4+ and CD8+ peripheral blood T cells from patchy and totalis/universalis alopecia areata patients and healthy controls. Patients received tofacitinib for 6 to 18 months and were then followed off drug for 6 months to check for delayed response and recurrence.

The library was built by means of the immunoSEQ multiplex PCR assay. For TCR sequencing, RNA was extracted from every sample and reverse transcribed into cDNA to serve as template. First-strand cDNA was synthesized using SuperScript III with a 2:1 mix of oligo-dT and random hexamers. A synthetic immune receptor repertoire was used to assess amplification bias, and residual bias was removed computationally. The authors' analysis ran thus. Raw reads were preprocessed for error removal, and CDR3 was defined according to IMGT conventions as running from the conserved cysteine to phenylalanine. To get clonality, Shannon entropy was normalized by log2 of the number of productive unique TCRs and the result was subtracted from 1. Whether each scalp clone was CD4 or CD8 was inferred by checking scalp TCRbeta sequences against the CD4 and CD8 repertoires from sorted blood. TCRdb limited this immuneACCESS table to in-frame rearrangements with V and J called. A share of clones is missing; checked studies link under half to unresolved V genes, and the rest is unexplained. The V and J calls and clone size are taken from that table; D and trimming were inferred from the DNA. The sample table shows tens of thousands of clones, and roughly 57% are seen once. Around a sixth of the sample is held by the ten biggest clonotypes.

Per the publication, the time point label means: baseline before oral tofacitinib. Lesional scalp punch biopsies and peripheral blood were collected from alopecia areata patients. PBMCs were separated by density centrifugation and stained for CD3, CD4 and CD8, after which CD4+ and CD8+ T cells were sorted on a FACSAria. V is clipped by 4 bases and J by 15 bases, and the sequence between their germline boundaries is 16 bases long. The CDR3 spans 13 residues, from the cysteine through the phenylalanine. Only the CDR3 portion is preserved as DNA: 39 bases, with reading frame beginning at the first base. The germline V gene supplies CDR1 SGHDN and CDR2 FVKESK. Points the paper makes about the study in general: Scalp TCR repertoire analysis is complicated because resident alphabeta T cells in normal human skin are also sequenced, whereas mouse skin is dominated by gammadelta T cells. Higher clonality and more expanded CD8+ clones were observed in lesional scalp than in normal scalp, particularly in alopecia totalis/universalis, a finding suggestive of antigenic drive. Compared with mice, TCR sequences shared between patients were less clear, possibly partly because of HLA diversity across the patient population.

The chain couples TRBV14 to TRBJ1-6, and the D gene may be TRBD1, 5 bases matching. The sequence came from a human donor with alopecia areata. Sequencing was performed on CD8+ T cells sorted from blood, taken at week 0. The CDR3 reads CASSLITRDRLHF. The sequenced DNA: TGTGCCAGCAGCCTGATAACGCGGGACCGCCTCCACTTT.